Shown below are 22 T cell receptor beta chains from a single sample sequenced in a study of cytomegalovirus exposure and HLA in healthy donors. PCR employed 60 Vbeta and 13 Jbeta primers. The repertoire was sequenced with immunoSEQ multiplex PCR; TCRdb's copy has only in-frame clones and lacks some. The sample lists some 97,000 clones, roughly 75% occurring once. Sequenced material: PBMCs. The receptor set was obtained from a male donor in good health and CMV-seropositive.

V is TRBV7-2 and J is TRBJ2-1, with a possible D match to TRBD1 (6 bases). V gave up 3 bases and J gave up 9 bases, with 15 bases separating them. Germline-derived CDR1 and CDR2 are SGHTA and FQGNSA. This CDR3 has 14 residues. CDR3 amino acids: CASSLSGEGGEQFF. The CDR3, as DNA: TGTGCCAGCAGCTTGTCAGGGGAAGGTGGTGAGCAGTTCTTC.

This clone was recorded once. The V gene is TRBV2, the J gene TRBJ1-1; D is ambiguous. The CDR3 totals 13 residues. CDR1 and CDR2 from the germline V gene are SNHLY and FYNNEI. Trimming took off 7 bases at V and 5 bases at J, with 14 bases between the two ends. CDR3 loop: CASMWRAGTEAFF. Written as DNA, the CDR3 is TGTGCCAGCATGTGGCGGGCGGGGACTGAAGCTTTCTTT. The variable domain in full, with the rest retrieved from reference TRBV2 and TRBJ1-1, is EPEVTQTPSHQVTQMGQEVILRCVPISNHLYFYWYRQILGQKVEFLVSFYNNEISEKSEIFDDQFSVERPDGSNFTLKIRSTKLEDSAMYFCASMWRAGTEAFFGQGTRLTVV.

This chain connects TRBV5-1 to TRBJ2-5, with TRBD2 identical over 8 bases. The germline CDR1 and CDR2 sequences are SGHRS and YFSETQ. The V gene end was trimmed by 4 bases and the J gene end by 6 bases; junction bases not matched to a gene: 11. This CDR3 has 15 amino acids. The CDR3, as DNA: TGCGCCAGCAGCCCGGAGGGTGGCGGGGGGAAGACCCAGTACTTC. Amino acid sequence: CASSPEGGGGKTQYF. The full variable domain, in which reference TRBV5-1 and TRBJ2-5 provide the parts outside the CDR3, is KAGVTQTPRYLIKTRGQQVTLSCSPISGHRSVSWYQQTPGQGLQFLFEYFSETQRNKGNFPGRFSGRQFSNSRSEMNVSTLELGDSALYLCASSPEGGGGKTQYFGPGTRLLVL.

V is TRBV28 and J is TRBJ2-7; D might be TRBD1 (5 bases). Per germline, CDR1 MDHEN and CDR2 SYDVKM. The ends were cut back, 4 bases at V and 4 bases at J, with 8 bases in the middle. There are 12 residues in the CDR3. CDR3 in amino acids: CASSSTEYEQYF. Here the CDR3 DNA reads TGTGCCAGCAGTTCGACAGAATACGAGCAGTACTTC. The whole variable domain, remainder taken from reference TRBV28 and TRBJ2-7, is DVKVTQSSRYLVKRTGEKVFLECVQDMDHENMFWYRQDPGLGLRLIYFSYDVKMKEKGDIPEGYSVSREKKERFSLILESASTNQTSMYLCASSSTEYEQYFGPGTRLTVT.

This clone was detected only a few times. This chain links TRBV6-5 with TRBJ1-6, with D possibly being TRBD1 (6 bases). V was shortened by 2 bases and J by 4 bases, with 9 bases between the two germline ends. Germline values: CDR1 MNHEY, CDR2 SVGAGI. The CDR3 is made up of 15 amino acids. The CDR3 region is CASSYNTGYNSPLHF. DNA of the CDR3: TGTGCCAGCAGTTACAATACAGGGTATAATTCACCCCTCCACTTT.

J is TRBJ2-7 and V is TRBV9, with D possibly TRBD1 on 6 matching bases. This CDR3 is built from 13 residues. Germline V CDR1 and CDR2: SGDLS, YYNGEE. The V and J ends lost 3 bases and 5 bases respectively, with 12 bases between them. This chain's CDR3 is CASSAQGEDEQYF. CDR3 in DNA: TGTGCCAGCAGCGCACAGGGAGAGGACGAGCAGTACTTC.

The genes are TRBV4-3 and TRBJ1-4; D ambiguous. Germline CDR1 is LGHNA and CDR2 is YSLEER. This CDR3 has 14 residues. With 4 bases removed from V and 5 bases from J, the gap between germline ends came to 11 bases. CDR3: CASSLSVRNEKLFF. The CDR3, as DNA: TGCGCCAGCAGCCTAAGTGTGAGGAATGAAAAACTGTTTTTT.

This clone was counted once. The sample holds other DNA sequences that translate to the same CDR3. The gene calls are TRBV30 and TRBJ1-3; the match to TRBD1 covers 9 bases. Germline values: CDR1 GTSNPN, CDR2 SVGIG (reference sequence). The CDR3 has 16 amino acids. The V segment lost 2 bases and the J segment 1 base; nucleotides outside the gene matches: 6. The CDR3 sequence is CAWSWTGVGSGNTIYF. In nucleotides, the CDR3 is TGTGCCTGGAGTTGGACAGGGGTCGGTTCTGGAAACACCATATATTTT.

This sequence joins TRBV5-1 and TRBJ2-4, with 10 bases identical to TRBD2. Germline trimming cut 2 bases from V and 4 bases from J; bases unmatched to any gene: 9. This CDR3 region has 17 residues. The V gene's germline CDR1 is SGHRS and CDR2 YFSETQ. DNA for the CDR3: TGCGCCAGCAGCTTTCAGTCCTCTAGCGGGGGAAAAAACATTCAGTACTTC. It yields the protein CASSFQSSSGGKNIQYF.

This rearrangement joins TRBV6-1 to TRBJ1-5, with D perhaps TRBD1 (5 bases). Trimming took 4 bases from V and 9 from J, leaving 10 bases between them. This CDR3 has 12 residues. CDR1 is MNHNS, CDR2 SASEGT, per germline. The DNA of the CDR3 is TGTGCCAGCAGTGCCGATCAGGGGCCCCAGCATTTT. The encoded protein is CASSADQGPQHF.

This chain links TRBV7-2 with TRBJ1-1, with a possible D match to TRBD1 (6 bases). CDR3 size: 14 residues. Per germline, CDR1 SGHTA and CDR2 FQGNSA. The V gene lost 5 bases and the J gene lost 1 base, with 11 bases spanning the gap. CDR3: CASSHGGANTEAFF. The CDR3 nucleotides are TGTGCCAGCAGCCACGGGGGGGCGAACACTGAAGCTTTCTTT. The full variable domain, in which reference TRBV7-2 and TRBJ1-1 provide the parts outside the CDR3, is GAGVSQSPSNKVTEKGKDVELRCDPISGHTALYWYRQSLGQGLEFLIYFQGNSAPDKSGLPSDRFSAERTGGSVSTLTIQRTQQEDSAVYLCASSHGGANTEAFFGQGTRLTVV.

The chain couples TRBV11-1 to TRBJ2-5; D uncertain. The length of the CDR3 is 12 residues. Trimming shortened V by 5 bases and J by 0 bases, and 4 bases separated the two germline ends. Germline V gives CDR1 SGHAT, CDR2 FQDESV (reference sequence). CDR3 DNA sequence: TGTGCCAGCAGCCCAAACCAAGAGACCCAGTACTTC. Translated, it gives CASSPNQETQYF.

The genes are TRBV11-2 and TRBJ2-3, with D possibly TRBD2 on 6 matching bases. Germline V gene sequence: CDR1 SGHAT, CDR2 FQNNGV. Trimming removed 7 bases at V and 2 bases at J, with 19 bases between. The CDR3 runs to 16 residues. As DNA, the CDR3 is TGTGCCAGCACCCTTCGGGACGGGGGTATCACAGATACGCAGTATTTT. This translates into CASTLRDGGITDTQYF.

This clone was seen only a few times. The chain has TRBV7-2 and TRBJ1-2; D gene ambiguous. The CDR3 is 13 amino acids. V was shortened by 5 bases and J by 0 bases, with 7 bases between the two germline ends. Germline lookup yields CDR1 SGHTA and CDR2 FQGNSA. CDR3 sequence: CASSPQSNYGYTF. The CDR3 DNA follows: TGTGCCAGCAGCCCACAGTCTAACTATGGCTACACCTTC.

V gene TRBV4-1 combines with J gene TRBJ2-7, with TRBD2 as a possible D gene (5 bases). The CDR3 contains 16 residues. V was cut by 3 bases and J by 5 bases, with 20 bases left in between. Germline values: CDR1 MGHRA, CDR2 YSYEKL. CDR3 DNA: TGCGCCAGCAGCCAGGAGCCGGGCCGGGGTGGCCACGAGCAGTACTTC. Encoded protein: CASSQEPGRGGHEQYF.

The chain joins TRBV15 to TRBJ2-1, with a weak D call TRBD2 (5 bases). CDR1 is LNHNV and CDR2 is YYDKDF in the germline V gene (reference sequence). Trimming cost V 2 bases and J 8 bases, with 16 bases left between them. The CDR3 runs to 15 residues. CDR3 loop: CATSRTSAVYDEQFF. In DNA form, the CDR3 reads TGTGCCACCAGCAGAACTAGTGCCGTTTACGATGAGCAGTTCTTC.

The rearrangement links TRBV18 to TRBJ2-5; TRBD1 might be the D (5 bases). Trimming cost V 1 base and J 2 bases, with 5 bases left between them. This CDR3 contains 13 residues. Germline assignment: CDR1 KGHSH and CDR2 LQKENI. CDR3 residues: CASSPRQQETQYF. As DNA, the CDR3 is TGTGCCAGCTCACCACGACAGCAAGAGACCCAGTACTTC.

The CDR3 nucleotides are TGTGCCAGTAGTATAGGTGGAGGGGGGGCCTATGGCTACACCTTC. It is translated as CASSIGGGGAYGYTF. This chain uses TRBV19 with TRBJ1-2, with TRBD1 as a possible D gene (6 bases). Per germline, CDR1 LNHDA and CDR2 SQIVND (reference sequence). The CDR3 has 15 residues. V lost 1 base and J lost 4, with 13 bases in between.

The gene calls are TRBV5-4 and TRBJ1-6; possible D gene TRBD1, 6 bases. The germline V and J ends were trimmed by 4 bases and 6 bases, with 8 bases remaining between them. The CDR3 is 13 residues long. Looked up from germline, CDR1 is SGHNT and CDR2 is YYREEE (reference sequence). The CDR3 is CASSTDSNSPLHF. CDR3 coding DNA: TGTGCCAGCAGCACGGACAGTAATTCACCCCTCCACTTT.

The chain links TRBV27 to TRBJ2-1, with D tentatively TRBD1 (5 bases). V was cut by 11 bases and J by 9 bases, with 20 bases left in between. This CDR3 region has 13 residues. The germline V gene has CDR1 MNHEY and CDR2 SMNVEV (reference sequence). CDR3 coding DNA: TGTGCCTCGAGTCGTCAGGGCGCGCGTGAGCAGTTCTTC. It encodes CASSRQGAREQFF.

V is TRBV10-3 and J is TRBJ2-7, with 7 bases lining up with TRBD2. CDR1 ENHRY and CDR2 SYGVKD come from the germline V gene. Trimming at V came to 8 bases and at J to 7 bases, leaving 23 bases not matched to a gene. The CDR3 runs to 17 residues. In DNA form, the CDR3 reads TGTGCCATCTCACTCGGGGAGGGCAGTCCGACCCGGGGGGAGCAGTACTTC. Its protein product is CAISLGEGSPTRGEQYF.

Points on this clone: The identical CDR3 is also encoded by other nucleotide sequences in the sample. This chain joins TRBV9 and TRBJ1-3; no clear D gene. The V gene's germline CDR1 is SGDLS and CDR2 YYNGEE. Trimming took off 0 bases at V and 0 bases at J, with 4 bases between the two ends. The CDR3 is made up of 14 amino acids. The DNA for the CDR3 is TGTGCCAGCAGCGTAGACTTCTCTGGAAACACCATATATTTT. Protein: CASSVDFSGNTIYF.